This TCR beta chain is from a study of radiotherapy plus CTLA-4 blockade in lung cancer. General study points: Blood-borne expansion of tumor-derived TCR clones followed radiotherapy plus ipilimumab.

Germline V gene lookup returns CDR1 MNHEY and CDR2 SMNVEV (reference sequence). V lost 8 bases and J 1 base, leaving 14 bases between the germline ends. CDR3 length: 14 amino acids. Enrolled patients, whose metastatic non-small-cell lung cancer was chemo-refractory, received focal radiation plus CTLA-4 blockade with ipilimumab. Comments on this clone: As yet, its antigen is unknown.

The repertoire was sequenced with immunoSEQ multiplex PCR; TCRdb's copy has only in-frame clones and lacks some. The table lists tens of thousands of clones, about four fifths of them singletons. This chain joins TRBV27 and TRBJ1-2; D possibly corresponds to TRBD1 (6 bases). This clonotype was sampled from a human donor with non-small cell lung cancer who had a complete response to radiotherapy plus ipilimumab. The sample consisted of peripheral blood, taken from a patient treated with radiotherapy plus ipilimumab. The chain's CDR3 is CASHSGGLNYGYTF. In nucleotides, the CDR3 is TGTGCCAGCCACTCCGGGGGGCTTAACTATGGCTACACCTTC.